This record looks at one T cell receptor (beta chain) sequence and its context. One junction end disagrees with the germline gene, perhaps due to a read error. The data are from a study of blood T cells in healthy people across ages. The CDR3 length is 12 residues. Germline-derived CDR1 and CDR2 are SGHTA and FQGNSA. A second roughly 7 to 12 cycle PCR used barcoded and J-beta primers. Sequencing yielded, for each sample, at least 2.5 million paired-end reads carrying CDR3. MiXCR, applied by TCRdb to the 5' RACE reads, yields one record per CDR3 protein. Found here are 780,000 or so distinct CDR3 sequences, roughly 25% of them singletons; the top ten hold under 4%. The same data also contributed to another study, on T cells of mothers and their children.

Sequencing was performed on blood. V gene TRBV7-2 combines with J gene TRBJ1-2, with TRBD1 matching over 7 bases. The sequence was obtained from a boy younger than 18 in good health. This chain's CDR3 is CASSAQQGSYTF. CDR3 coding DNA: TGCGCCAGCAGCGCGCAACAGGGGAGCTACACCTTC.